This T cell receptor (beta chain) was identified in a study of T cells in Graves' hyperthyroidism and ophthalmopathy. The study's findings and limits: Most clonotypes expanded in the thyroid (above 0.001) were also present in blood. Ophthalmopathy got predicted by the model a median about six months before its onset.

This CDR3 spans 14 amino acids. Germline assignment: CDR1 SGHTA and CDR2 FQGTGA. V gave up 2 bases and J gave up 2 bases, with 8 bases separating them. This clonotype was counted at least ten times. Its antigen is not known. The source material, RNA transcripts, was used to amplify TCR beta CDR3 regions. RT-PCR in the first round (using the HTBI primer set) targeted the TCR CDR3. One entry per CDR3 protein, called by TCRdb with MiXCR from the multiplex PCR reads. Of about 410,000 distinct CDR3 sequences detected, around 15% appear once; the ten largest clones hold about 20%. The study left out patients who had uncontrolled infection, other autoimmune disease, pregnancy or lactation. The PBMCs studied were ones that came from roughly 9.1 ml fresh peripheral blood.

The sequence came from a woman in her twenties or thirties with Graves' ophthalmopathy. Sequences were obtained from blood. The chain uses TRBV7-3 and TRBJ2-3; D unresolved. CDR3 amino acids: CASSLLGNTDTQYF. CDR3 DNA sequence: TGTGCCAGCAGCTTATTGGGGAACACAGATACGCAGTATTTT. The full variable domain, its missing parts supplied by reference TRBV7-3 and TRBJ2-3, is GAGVSQTPSNKVTEKGKYVELRCDPISGHTALYWYRQSLGQGPEFLIYFQGTGAADDSGLPNDRFFAVRPEGSVSTLKIQRTERGDSAVYLCASSLLGNTDTQYFGPGTRLTVL.